This is a list of T cell receptor beta chains from one sample in a study of T cell repertoires in cytomegalovirus infection. TCRdb redid the calling of the reads with MiXCR, one entry per CDR3 protein. The sample consists of about 97,000 distinct CDR3 sequences, approximately 15% of them appearing once. What was sequenced was PBMCs. Receptor source: a human donor in good health (CMV status not recorded). Some clones in this sample may be carry-over from other donors' samples. CDR3s include the opening cysteine and the closing phenylalanine or tryptophan. The D gene is left open where the match is weak. Size values are once, few and many counts, or a class for expanded clones, and some rows have none.

TRBV7-3	TRBJ2-5	many	.	TGTGCCAGCAGCCCCAGGGTTCGAGAGACCCAGTACTTC	CASSPRVRETQYF
TRBV28	TRBJ2-3	many	TRBD2	TGTGCCAGCAGTCGGGGGGTCCCCACAGATACGCAGTATTTT	CASSRGVPTDTQYF
TRBV19	TRBJ1-1	few	.	TGTGCCAGTAGTATCGGGCCGTCCAAGGGAGCGGACACTGAAGCTTTCTTT	CASSIGPSKGADTEAFF
TRBV7-2	TRBJ2-7	many	.	TGTGCCAGCAGTCTTCGGGGGGCGCTTGAGCAGTACTTC	CASSLRGALEQYF
TRBV7-3	TRBJ2-3	many	.	TGTGCCAGCAGCCCCGCCCCAGGGATCCAATCGCAGTATTTT	CASSPAPGIQSQYF
TRBV6-1	TRBJ2-7	many	TRBD2	TGTGCCAGCAGTGAGGTTGGGAGCGGGGGGACCTTCTACGAGCAGTACTTC	CASSEVGSGGTFYEQYF
TRBV7-2	TRBJ1-5	many	.	TGTGCCAGCAGCAAAGGCGGCAATCAGCCCCAGCATTTT	CASSKGGNQPQHF
TRBV7-8	TRBJ2-3	many	.	TGTGCCAGCAGCCTACAGGGTTTTAGGGATACGCAGTATTTT	CASSLQGFRDTQYF
TRBV4-2	TRBJ1-1	.	TRBD1	TGTGCCAGCAGCAAGGGACAGGCCTTGAACACTGAAGCTTTCTTT	CASSKGQALNTEAFF
TRBV7-2	TRBJ2-7	many	.	TGTGCCAGCAGCTCGGCCCCTTCCTACGAGCAGTACTTC	CASSSAPSYEQYF
TRBV12-3/TRBV12-4	TRBJ1-4	many	.	TGTGCCAGCAGTCGTGGTGGGGCAGGGTCGCCGGGGAAACTGTTTTTT	CASSRGGAGSPGKLFF
TRBV7-6	TRBJ2-3	few	.	TGTGCCAGCAGCTCAGGGGGGTACGTCACAGATACGCAGTATTTT	CASSSGGYVTDTQYF
TRBV12-3/TRBV12-4	TRBJ1-6	few	.	TGTGCCGCCTCTGAAGGGTTTTCACCCCTCCACTTT	CAASEGFSPLHF
TRBV28	TRBJ1-2	.	.	TGTGCCAGCTCCCGTTCACAGTTTAACTATGGCTACACCTTC	CASSRSQFNYGYTF
TRBV7-3	TRBJ2-2	many	.	TGTGCCAGCAGCATCCTTTCCGGGGAGCTGTTTTTT	CASSILSGELFF
TRBV6-2/TRBV6-3	TRBJ1-5	few	.	TGTGCCAGCAGATGGACAGAGAATCAGCCCCAGCATTTT	CASRWTENQPQHF
TRBV7-8	TRBJ1-2	.	.	TGTGCCAGCAGCTTAGCGCATGGGGACAAGGCCCTACACACCTTC	CASSLAHGDKALHTF
TRBV2	TRBJ1-1	.	.	TGTGCCAGCAGTGTGAGGGGTTACGCTGAAGCTTTCTTT	CASSVRGYAEAFF
TRBV7-2	TRBJ1-3	many	.	TGTGCCAGCAGCATCTTGGGTGGGAACACCATATATTTT	CASSILGGNTIYF
TRBV5-1	TRBJ2-3	.	.	TGCGCCAGCAGCCCAGGCCTCCGGGACCCGCGCAATACGCAGTATTTT	CASSPGLRDPRNTQYF